The entry below gives a single TCR beta chain sequence along with its context. The sample belongs to a study of cytomegalovirus exposure and HLA in healthy donors. The PCR had 60 Vbeta and 13 Jbeta primers. Assay used: immunoSEQ multiplex PCR; TCRdb lists only in-frame clones, some missing. The sample lists around 120,000 clones, around two thirds occurring once. Germline CDR1 is PRHDT and CDR2 is FYEKMQ (reference sequence). CDR3 size: 14 residues. Trimming cost V 1 base and J 6 bases, with 13 bases left between them. V and J are TRBV13 and TRBJ2-7, with unresolved D. The TCR sequence derives from a middle-aged woman in good health and CMV-seropositive. Sample: PBMCs. CDR3 region: CASSLDKTIGEQYF. The CDR3 DNA is TGTGCCAGCAGCTTAGATAAAACTATTGGCGAGCAGTACTTC.